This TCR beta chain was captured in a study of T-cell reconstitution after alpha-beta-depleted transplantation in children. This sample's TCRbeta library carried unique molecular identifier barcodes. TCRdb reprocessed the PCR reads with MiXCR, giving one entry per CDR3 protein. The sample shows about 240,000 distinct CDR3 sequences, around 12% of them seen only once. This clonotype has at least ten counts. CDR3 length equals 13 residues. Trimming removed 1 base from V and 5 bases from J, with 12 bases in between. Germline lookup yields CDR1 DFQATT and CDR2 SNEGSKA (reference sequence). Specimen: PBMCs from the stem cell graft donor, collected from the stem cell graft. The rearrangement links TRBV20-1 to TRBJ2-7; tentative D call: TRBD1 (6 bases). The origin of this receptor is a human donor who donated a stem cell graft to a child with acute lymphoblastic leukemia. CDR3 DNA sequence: TGCAGTGCTAGAGTACAGGGTCTCCACGAGCAGTACTTC. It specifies CSARVQGLHEQYF.